These T cell receptor beta chains were read from a single sample in a study of cytomegalovirus exposure and HLA in healthy donors. Produced via immunoSEQ multiplex PCR; TCRdb's table is partial and in-frame only. The data contain about 45,000 clones, around 70% of them seen just once; the ten biggest clones take up 3% to 4%. Sequencing was performed on PBMCs. All receptors come from a woman in her twenties or thirties in good health and CMV-seronegative. Each CDR3 is given with its conserved first and last residue. The D gene is left open where the match is weak. The listing skips clone size in some rows; elsewhere it reads once, few, many or a size class.

once	NA	TRBV28	TRBJ2-7	TGTGCCAGCAGGTCCCCGGGGGGCGGGCAGTACTTC	CASRSPGGGQYF
NA	TRBD2	TRBV5-1	TRBJ2-1	TGCGCCAGCAGCTTGTCACTAGCGGACAATGAGCAGTTCTTC	CASSLSLADNEQFF
few	TRBD2	TRBV19	TRBJ2-1	TGTGCCAGTAGTCCGCCGCGGGGGGCAATGTTCTTC	CASSPPRGAMFF
once	TRBD2	TRBV18	TRBJ2-1	TGTGCCAGCTCACCAAGCGGGGGGTACAATGAGCAGTTCTTC	CASSPSGGYNEQFF
few	NA	TRBV7-2	TRBJ2-3	TGTGCAACCCGCGCAGTACCGGGGGATACGCAGTATTTT	CATRAVPGDTQYF
NA	NA	TRBV6-1	TRBJ1-1	TGTGCCAGCAGCGAGGGCCGCGGGGTGAACACTGAAGCTTTCTTT	CASSEGRGVNTEAFF
few	TRBD1	TRBV6-6	TRBJ1-1	TGTGCCAGCATCACCGGGACAGCGAACACTGAAGCTTTCTTT	CASITGTANTEAFF
many	TRBD1	TRBV4-2	TRBJ2-7	TGTGCCAGCAGCCAGGAGACAGGGAATGGCGAGCAGTACTTC	CASSQETGNGEQYF
once	TRBD1	TRBV12-5	TRBJ1-2	TGTGCTAGTGGTTTCGGGACAGGGGGCCACTATGGCTACACCTTC	CASGFGTGGHYGYTF
NA	NA	TRBV18	TRBJ2-2	TGTGCCAGCTCACCGGCTAGCGTCGCTATTGGCACCGGGGAGCTGTTTTTT	CASSPASVAIGTGELFF
once	TRBD2	TRBV2	TRBJ2-2	TGTGCCAGCAGCCCGTCGAGAGCGGGAGGTCACACCGGGGAGCTGTTTTTT	CASSPSRAGGHTGELFF
NA	NA	TRBV28	TRBJ1-1	TGTGCCAGCAGTTTATCAGGGGAGTCTGAAGCTTTCTTT	CASSLSGESEAFF
NA	NA	TRBV27	TRBJ2-7	TGTGCCAGCAGTTTACCAACTTATTCCGGTTACTTGCACTTC	CASSLPTYSGYLHF
few	TRBD2	TRBV5-4	TRBJ2-1	TGTGCCAGCAGTCTTGGGGCGGGGGTTGCCTACAATGAGCAGTTCTTC	CASSLGAGVAYNEQFF
NA	NA	TRBV18	TRBJ2-5	TGTGCCAGCTCACCGGGCGAGACCCAGTACTTC	CASSPGETQYF
NA	TRBD1	TRBV18	TRBJ1-1	TGTGCCAGCTCACCAAGGCAGGGGGTGAACACTGAAGCTTTCTTT	CASSPRQGVNTEAFF
medium-sized	NA	TRBV6-1	TRBJ2-1	TGTGCCAGCAGTGAAGGACAACACAATGAGCAGTTCTTC	CASSEGQHNEQFF
NA	NA	TRBV9	TRBJ2-3	TGTGCCAGCAGCCTTGACACATCGCAGTATTTT	CASSLDTSQYF
NA	TRBD2	TRBV18	TRBJ2-7	TGTGCCAGCTCACCACTTCAGGGACTAGCGGGAGACGAGCAGTACTTC	CASSPLQGLAGDEQYF
NA	TRBD1	TRBV2	TRBJ1-4	TGTGCCAGCAGTACCCGACAGGGTTATGAAAAACTGTTTTTT	CASSTRQGYEKLFF
NA	TRBD1	TRBV30	TRBJ1-5	TGTGCCTGGAGTGGACAGGGGAATCAGCCCCAGCATTTT	CAWSGQGNQPQHF
NA	NA	TRBV4-1	TRBJ2-7	TGCGCCAGCAGCCAAGAAGGCGCGGGGTACGAGCAGTACTTC	CASSQEGAGYEQYF
NA	TRBD1	TRBV7-7	TRBJ2-1	TGTGCCAGCAGCCTTACAGGGGACCACAATGAGCAGTTCTTC	CASSLTGDHNEQFF
once	TRBD1	TRBV14	TRBJ1-6	TGTGCCAGCAGCCCCCGACAGGGGAATTCACCCCTCCACTTT	CASSPRQGNSPLHF
NA	TRBD1	TRBV28	TRBJ2-7	TGTGCCAGCATCCCCGGGGGAGGGACAGGGTATTTCGAGCAGTACTTC	CASIPGGGTGYFEQYF
NA	TRBD2	TRBV29-1	TRBJ2-7	TGCAGCGTTGCCGGGACTAGCGGAATAGAGCAGTACTTC	CSVAGTSGIEQYF
NA	NA	TRBV15	TRBJ1-5	TGTGCCACCAGCAGAGCAGGGGATAACAATCAGCCCCAGCATTTT	CATSRAGDNNQPQHF
NA	NA	TRBV30	TRBJ1-1	TGTGCCTGGAGTGTATACAGGGCCCTCACTTTCTTT	CAWSVYRALTFF
once	NA	TRBV6-5	TRBJ1-1	TGTGCCAGCAGCGACAGGAGACGGAACACTGAAGCTTTCTTT	CASSDRRRNTEAFF
NA	NA	TRBV28	TRBJ1-1	TGTGCCAGCAGTTTGGACAGAAGAACGACTGAAGCTTTCTTT	CASSLDRRTTEAFF
NA	NA	TRBV7-8	TRBJ2-2	TGTGCCAGCAGCTTAGCAGCGGGTGCGAACACCGGGGAGCTGTTTTTT	CASSLAAGANTGELFF
NA	NA	TRBV7-9	TRBJ2-7	TGTGCCAGCAGCTCCCAGCGGGCCGGTGGGTCCTACGAGCAGTACTTC	CASSSQRAGGSYEQYF
NA	TRBD1	TRBV6-5	TRBJ2-4	TGTGCCAGCAGACGACAGGGGGCCAAAAACATTCAGTACTTC	CASRRQGAKNIQYF
once	TRBD2	TRBV4-2	TRBJ2-3	TGTGCCAGCAGCCAAGATAGGGGACTAGCGGGGACAGATACGCAGTATTTT	CASSQDRGLAGTDTQYF
few	NA	TRBV30	TRBJ1-3	TGTGCCTGGAGTGGGGGGGGTGGAAACACCATATATTTT	CAWSGGGGNTIYF
NA	NA	TRBV7-6	TRBJ2-5	TGTGCCAGCAGCTTGAGTGAGCTCCAAGAGACCCAGTACTTC	CASSLSELQETQYF
NA	TRBD1	TRBV29-1	TRBJ1-1	TGCAGCGTTCTCTTGGGTTGGGTACAGGGGTCGACGGGAGACACTGAAGCTTTCTTT	CSVLLGWVQGSTGDTEAFF
NA	NA	TRBV2	TRBJ2-7	TGTGCCAGCACCAGGGACTACGAGCAGTACTTC	CASTRDYEQYF
once	NA	TRBV30	TRBJ2-5	TGTGCCTGGAACCCAGGGCGCGGGACCCAGTACTTC	CAWNPGRGTQYF
NA	NA	TRBV2	TRBJ2-1	TGTGCCAGTCTGACTACCTACAATGAGCAGTTCTTC	CASLTTYNEQFF
NA	NA	TRBV2	TRBJ1-1	TGTGCCAGCAGTTTTACAGGCGTGGACGCTTTCTTT	CASSFTGVDAFF
NA	NA	TRBV5-1	TRBJ2-1	TGCGCCAGCAGCTTCCGCCCGACAGAAAATGAGCAGTTCTTC	CASSFRPTENEQFF